The rows below give T cell receptor beta chains drawn from one sample of a study of siplizumab effects on memory and regulatory T cells. Clones were read by immunoSEQ multiplex PCR, and TCRdb kept only the in-frame ones, dropping some. Counted here are 50,000 or so clones, approximately 93% occurring once; the ten biggest clones make up about 40%. Sequencing used CD8+ T cells sorted from blood. These receptor sequences come from a human donor in good health. The conserved cysteine and the conserved F or W are not part of the CDR3 here.

>TRBJ2-2|TRBV19
ASWTGPGELF
>TRBJ1-2|TRBV5-1
ASSLVVGDGYT
>TRBJ1-1|TRBV7-9
AARRANTEAF
>TRBJ2-1|TRBV2
ASSVWTNQEQF
>TRBJ2-7|TRBV2
ASSSEQY
>TRBJ1-1|TRBV7-9
ASSLEGQQNTEAF
>TRBJ2-7|TRBV13
ASSSTDRYEQY
>TRBJ2-7|TRBV25-1
ASIPDSGNEQY
>TRBJ2-5|TRBV19
ASRGLEETQY
>TRBJ1-1|TRBV2
ASSEVGGKAF
>TRBJ1-5|TRBV7-9
ASSLVAARGPGGHQPQH
>TRBJ1-1|TRBV9
ASSAEGGASEAF
>TRBJ1-1|TRBV9
ASSVGMVMNTEAF
>TRBJ2-7|TRBV7-9
ASSWVPGQTIRNEQY
>TRBJ2-1|TRBV29-1
SVAEGVYNEQF
>TRBJ2-3|TRBV10-2
ASSSTGYATDTQY
>TRBJ1-5|TRBV27
ASSPTPDNQPQH
>TRBJ2-7|TRBV9
ASSVSSAAYEQY
>TRBJ1-2|TRBV5-4
ASSSDEVIYGYT
>TRBJ2-7|TRBV6-1
ASSEARAGFPGFYEQY
>TRBJ1-5|TRBV5-5
ASSLDSSRGQPQH
>TRBJ1-1|TRBV29-1
SVALDNTEAF